Presented here are 3 T cell receptor beta chains from one specimen sequenced in a study of vaccination effects on CD4 cells after COVID-19. CD4+ T cells specific for antigen were expanded with viral peptide pools by the ViraFEST assay before sequencing. Researchers isolated CD4+ T cells once ten to eleven days of culture had elapsed. Participants were given two doses of BNT162b2 or mRNA-1273 vaccine. Assay: immunoSEQ multiplex PCR; the TCRdb copy retains only in-frame clones and omits some. Of some 50,000 clones listed, over 60% are singletons. No antigen has been identified for these receptors. The sample here was CD4+ T cells from PBMCs cultured with HCoV-OC43 spike peptides, taken after COVID-19 vaccination. Indicated subset: HCoV-OC43 spike overlapping peptide pool stimulation. These receptors originate from a human donor who received a COVID-19 vaccine.

This chain connects TRBV6-5 to TRBJ2-4, with 8 nucleotides matching TRBD2. CDR1 and CDR2 from the germline V gene are MNHEY and SVGAGI. J was trimmed by 8 bases and V by 2 bases; bases with no gene match: 8. The CDR3 covers 15 residues. CDR3 region: CASSYTGLAGDIQYF. As DNA, the CDR3 is TGTGCCAGCAGTTACACAGGACTAGCTGGGGACATTCAGTACTTC.

This chain connects TRBV29-1 to TRBJ2-1, with 8 positions matching TRBD2. This CDR3 spans 15 amino acids. Trimming at V came to 4 bases and at J to 10 bases, leaving 15 bases not matched to a gene. CDR1 is SQVTM and CDR2 is ANQGSEA in the germline V gene. The CDR3 DNA sequence: TGCAGCGTTGGGGGAGTGGGAACGGGACTAGAAGAGCAGTTCTTC. This codes for CSVGGVGTGLEEQFF.

The rearrangement uses TRBV7-9 and TRBJ1-2; D gene ambiguous. Deletions cut 5 bases from V and 0 bases from J, with 7 bases between. Per germline, CDR1 SEHNR and CDR2 FQNEAQ (reference sequence). The CDR3 loop spans 13 amino acids. The CDR3 spells CASSRPPNYGYTF. The CDR3 nucleotides read TGTGCCAGCAGCCGCCCCCCTAACTATGGCTACACCTTC. Together with reference TRBV7-9 and TRBJ1-2, the CDR3 gives the full variable domain: DTGVSQNPRHKITKRGQNVTFRCDPISEHNRLYWYRQTLGQGPEFLTYFQNEAQLEKSRLLSDRFSAERPKGSFSTLEIQRTEQGDSAMYLCASSRPPNYGYTFGSGTRLTVV.